Presented here are 5 T cell receptor beta chains from one specimen sequenced in a study of tumor-infiltrating lymphocytes in primary liver carcinoma. The authors made TCR beta cDNA from about 500 ng total RNA with a constant-region primer. Libraries covering TCR beta were generated through three nested multiplex PCR rounds (using a slightly modified ARM-PCR). Two initial PCR rounds of ten to eleven cycles each paired TRBV1-TRBV30 forward primers with a C-beta reverse primer. TCRdb fed the multiplex PCR reads into MiXCR, producing one record per CDR3 protein. Here the sample spans some 110,000 distinct CDR3 sequences, roughly 80% being singletons. Taking about 18-30 mg of unsorted bulk tissue, the authors co-extracted RNA and DNA. The sequencing sample was made of liver tumor tissue from sampling region 3. Subset reported: tumor region T3, left-lateral pole. The receptors derive from a man aged 35-49 years with primary liver carcinoma and hepatitis B virus infection.

V usage is TRBV4-3 and J usage is TRBJ2-1, with TRBD1 as a possible D gene (5 bases). The CDR3 contains 18 residues. Germline V gene lookup returns CDR1 LGHNA and CDR2 YSLEER. The V end was cut by 0 bases, the J end by 13 bases, with 28 bases between. The CDR3 nucleotides read TGCGCCAGCAGCCAAGATCAGGGAAGAGTCGGCCCCTACAGTGAACAGTTCTTC. It is translated as CASSQDQGRVGPYSEQFF.

This sequence joins TRBV5-5 and TRBJ2-7; a weak D match, TRBD2 (5 bases). Germline V lookup: CDR1 SGHKS, CDR2 YYEKEE (reference sequence). V was clipped by 0 bases and J by 7 bases, with 20 bases between them. This CDR3 is 16 amino acids long. The CDR3 DNA is TGTGCCAGCAGCTTGGTTATAAGAGTGGGAGTAATGGAGCAGTACTTC. Residues: CASSLVIRVGVMEQYF.

This chain links TRBV6-1 with TRBJ2-2; TRBD2 agrees at 10 bases. There are 17 residues in the CDR3. CDR1 is MNHNS and CDR2 is SASEGT in the germline V gene. In DNA form, the CDR3 reads TGTACCACGACACGTCGGACTAGCGGAATCAACACCGGGGAGCTGTTTTTT. Translated, it gives CTTTRRTSGINTGELFF.

CDR3 sequence: CVSSLPSGANALTF. Here the CDR3 DNA reads TGTGTAAGCAGCTTACCCTCTGGGGCCAACGCACTGACTTTC. V and J are TRBV11-2 and TRBJ2-6; possible D gene TRBD1, 5 bases. Germline-derived CDR1 and CDR2 are SGHAT and FQNNGV. CDR3 length: 14 residues.

The V and J genes are TRBV14 and TRBJ2-1; D possibly corresponds to TRBD2 (5 bases). The germline CDR1 and CDR2 sequences are SGHDN and FVKESK. The length of the CDR3 is 16 residues. CDR3 DNA: TGTGCGTGCAGTGTCGTAACGGGATGGGTAAACAATGAGCAGTTCTTC. Translation: CACSVVTGWVNNEQFF.